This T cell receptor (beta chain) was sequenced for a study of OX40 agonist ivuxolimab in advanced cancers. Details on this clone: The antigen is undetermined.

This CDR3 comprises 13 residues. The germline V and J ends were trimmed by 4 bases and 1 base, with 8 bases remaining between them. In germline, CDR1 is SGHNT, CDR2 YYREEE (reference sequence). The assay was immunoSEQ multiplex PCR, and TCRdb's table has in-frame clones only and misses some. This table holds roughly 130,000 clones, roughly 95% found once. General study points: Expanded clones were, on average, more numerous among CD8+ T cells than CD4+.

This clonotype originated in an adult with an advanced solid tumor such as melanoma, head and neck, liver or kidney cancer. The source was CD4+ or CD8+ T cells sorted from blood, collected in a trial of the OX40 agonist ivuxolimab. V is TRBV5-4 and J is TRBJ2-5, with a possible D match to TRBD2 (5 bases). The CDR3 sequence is CASSPGGQETQYF. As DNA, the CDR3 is TGTGCCAGCAGCCCCGGAGGCCAAGAGACCCAGTACTTC.